This entry features one TCR beta chain sequence. The data derive from a study of blood T cell repertoires in COVID-19. CDR3 length: 15 amino acids. Germline loops: CDR1 MNHEY, CDR2 SVGAGI. The V gene lost 2 bases and the J gene lost 2 bases, with 9 bases spanning the gap. Authors' methods: How many nucleated cells were present was estimated from reference gene primer amplification. Libraries were prepared by immunoSEQ multiplex PCR; TCRdb keeps only in-frame clonotypes and omits some of them. From that table come the V and J calls and clone size; the DNA was used to work out D and trimming. The data contain roughly 200,000 clones, roughly 82% of them singletons.

V and J are TRBV6-5 and TRBJ2-2; D ambiguous. The origin of this receptor is a woman aged 60 to 75 with acute COVID-19. Specimen: PBMCs or T cells enriched from blood (not recorded which). CDR3 in DNA: TGTGCCAGCAGTTACATTGGCCTCAACACCGGGGAGCTGTTTTTT. It codes for CASSYIGLNTGELFF.